Sequencing of this TCR beta chain was carried out in a study of T cell clusters in autoimmune cytopenias. Each sample's input was 250 ng genomic DNA, 30,000 to 45,000 genome equivalents. TRB rearrangements were amplified by touch-down multiplex PCR with mixed TRB-A/B primers. TCRdb reanalyzed the multiplex PCR reads, giving one entry per CDR3 protein sequence and no DNA. The sample table sets out a few thousand distinct CDR3 sequences. Germline V CDR1 and CDR2: SQVTM, ANQGSEA. The CDR3 loop spans 14 amino acids. The same sample was also used in a study of T cell repertoires in aging, cancer and after chemotherapy. That work contributes: Untreated cancer patients had significantly lower blood TCR diversity than age-matched healthy donors.

Sequencing was carried out using peripheral blood. The chain combines TRBV29-1 with TRBJ2-5; TCRdb gives TRBD2 as the D gene, but with no DNA this cannot be confirmed. The TCR was taken from a human donor with an autoimmune cytopenia or autoimmune hepatitis (not recorded which). The CDR3 spells CSVPRTSGLKTQYF.